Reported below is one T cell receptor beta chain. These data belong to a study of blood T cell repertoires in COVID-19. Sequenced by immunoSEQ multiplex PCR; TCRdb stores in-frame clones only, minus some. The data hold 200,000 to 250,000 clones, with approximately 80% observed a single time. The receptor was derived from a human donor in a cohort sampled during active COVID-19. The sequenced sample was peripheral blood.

The CDR3 spells CSGLTGGETQYF. The CDR3 DNA is TGCAGCGGATTGACAGGGGGGGAGACCCAGTACTTC. This chain joins TRBV29-1 and TRBJ2-5; TRBD1 matches 9 bases. Germline assignment: CDR1 SQVTM and CDR2 ANQGSEA. There are 12 residues in the CDR3. The ends lost 7 bases at V and 5 bases at J; junction bases unmatched: 5.